The rows below give T cell receptor beta chains drawn from one sample of a study of blood T cells in healthy people across ages. TCRdb called the 5' RACE reads again in MiXCR, with one record for every CDR3 protein. Of about 650,000 distinct CDR3 sequences listed, about a third are singletons. The sample was blood. All receptors come from an elderly woman in good health. Each CDR3 is given with its conserved first and last residue. Fields, in order: clone size, J gene, D gene, V gene, CDR3 DNA, CDR3 protein. A D gene is named only where the DNA matches it firmly. Some rows mark clone size as missing; the rest say once, few, many or name a class of expanded clone.

clone_size: many; j_call: TRBJ2-7; d_call: TRBD1; v_call: TRBV15; cdr3_nt: TGTGCCACCAGCAGACCCCAGGGGGCTCCCTACGAGCAGTACTTC; cdr3_aa: CATSRPQGAPYEQYF
clone_size: many; j_call: TRBJ2-7; d_call: TRBD1; v_call: TRBV7-8; cdr3_nt: TGTGCCAGCAGCCCTCGACAGGGAAGTGGGGTCTACGAGCAGTACTTC; cdr3_aa: CASSPRQGSGVYEQYF
clone_size: -; j_call: TRBJ2-5; d_call: -; v_call: TRBV18; cdr3_nt: TGTGCCAGCTCACGGGATCGGGAGACCCAGTACTTC; cdr3_aa: CASSRDRETQYF
clone_size: -; j_call: TRBJ2-3; d_call: TRBD2; v_call: TRBV3-1; cdr3_nt: TGTGCCAGCAGCCCCCCAAGGAGTTTAGCGGGGGTGAGCACAGATACGCAGTATTTT; cdr3_aa: CASSPPRSLAGVSTDTQYF
clone_size: -; j_call: TRBJ2-7; d_call: -; v_call: TRBV7-8; cdr3_nt: TGTGCCAGCAGCTTAAGGGGGCCGGGGGACTCCTACAATGAGCAGTACTTC; cdr3_aa: CASSLRGPGDSYNEQYF
clone_size: -; j_call: TRBJ2-1; d_call: TRBD2; v_call: TRBV24-1; cdr3_nt: TGTGCCACCAGGGAGAGCGGGAGCTCCTACAATGAGCAGTTCTTC; cdr3_aa: CATRESGSSYNEQFF
clone_size: -; j_call: TRBJ2-3; d_call: -; v_call: TRBV5-1; cdr3_nt: TGCGCCAGCCGGGGTTACACAGATACGCAGTATTTT; cdr3_aa: CASRGYTDTQYF
clone_size: -; j_call: TRBJ2-7; d_call: TRBD2; v_call: TRBV29-1; cdr3_nt: TGCAGCGTTGAGGGGGGAGCGGGGCACACCTACGAGCAGTACTTC; cdr3_aa: CSVEGGAGHTYEQYF
clone_size: -; j_call: TRBJ1-4; d_call: TRBD1; v_call: TRBV10-3; cdr3_nt: TGTGCCATCAGTCAATTTATACAGGGGACTAATGAAAAACGGTTTTTT; cdr3_aa: CAISQFIQGTNEKRFF
clone_size: -; j_call: TRBJ2-5; d_call: -; v_call: TRBV2; cdr3_nt: TGTGCCAGCAGTGAAGCTCGAGACAGGGCGGGGACGCAGTACTTC; cdr3_aa: CASSEARDRAGTQYF
clone_size: -; j_call: TRBJ2-5; d_call: TRBD2; v_call: TRBV20-1; cdr3_nt: TGCAGTGCTGGTCCAGCGGGGGTGTCAGAGACCCTGTACTTC; cdr3_aa: CSAGPAGVSETLYF
clone_size: many; j_call: TRBJ1-2; d_call: -; v_call: TRBV6-6; cdr3_nt: TGTGCCAGCAGTTACAAGGGGTCCTACACCTTC; cdr3_aa: CASSYKGSYTF
clone_size: many; j_call: TRBJ2-3; d_call: -; v_call: TRBV5-1; cdr3_nt: TGCGCCAGCAGCTTGGGAGGGGAGGTCGATACGCAGTATTTT; cdr3_aa: CASSLGGEVDTQYF
clone_size: many; j_call: TRBJ2-5; d_call: -; v_call: TRBV12-3/TRBV12-4; cdr3_nt: TGTGCCAGCAGTTTAAATGGGAAGTGGGAGACCCAGTACTTC; cdr3_aa: CASSLNGKWETQYF
clone_size: many; j_call: TRBJ2-1; d_call: TRBD2; v_call: TRBV7-8; cdr3_nt: TGTGCCAGCAGCTTAGAAGGAGGCGGGGGGGCCATGGGGGAGCAGTTCTTC; cdr3_aa: CASSLEGGGGAMGEQFF
clone_size: -; j_call: TRBJ1-4; d_call: -; v_call: TRBV20-1; cdr3_nt: TGCAGTGCAGCCTCAGGGGAAAAACTGTTTTTT; cdr3_aa: CSAASGEKLFF
clone_size: -; j_call: TRBJ2-1; d_call: -; v_call: TRBV24-1; cdr3_nt: TGTGCCACCAGTCAACAGTACTACAATGAGCAGTTCTTC; cdr3_aa: CATSQQYYNEQFF
clone_size: -; j_call: TRBJ1-1; d_call: -; v_call: TRBV7-9; cdr3_nt: TGTGCCAGCAGCTTTCGGACAGTAACGAACACTGAAGCTTTCTTT; cdr3_aa: CASSFRTVTNTEAFF
clone_size: many; j_call: TRBJ2-1; d_call: -; v_call: TRBV6-1; cdr3_nt: TGTGCCAGCACTCGAACAGGAGGGGCCTACAATGAGCAGTTCTTC; cdr3_aa: CASTRTGGAYNEQFF
clone_size: many; j_call: TRBJ1-4; d_call: -; v_call: TRBV20-1; cdr3_nt: TGCAGTGCCCTTTTGGACAGATCTCTTCTTGAAGAAAAACTGTTTTTT; cdr3_aa: CSALLDRSLLEEKLFF
clone_size: -; j_call: TRBJ1-4; d_call: TRBD1; v_call: TRBV6-5; cdr3_nt: TGTGCCAGCACCTGGGACAGGGGAGGTGAAAAACTGTTTTTT; cdr3_aa: CASTWDRGGEKLFF
clone_size: -; j_call: TRBJ2-5; d_call: -; v_call: TRBV5-5; cdr3_nt: TGTGCCAGCAGCTTGATGGTGGAAAGAGAGACCCAGTACTTC; cdr3_aa: CASSLMVERETQYF
clone_size: many; j_call: TRBJ2-5; d_call: TRBD1; v_call: TRBV6-5; cdr3_nt: TGTGCCACCCGACAGGGTGAAGAGACCCAGTACTTC; cdr3_aa: CATRQGEETQYF
clone_size: -; j_call: TRBJ1-1; d_call: -; v_call: TRBV6-5; cdr3_nt: TGTGCCAGCAGACCGCGAAGGTTTGCTGAAGCTTTCTTT; cdr3_aa: CASRPRRFAEAFF
clone_size: -; j_call: TRBJ2-1; d_call: -; v_call: TRBV7-7; cdr3_nt: TGTGCCAGCAGCTTAAGGGTCGGGACCGGTAGTGAGCAGTTCTTC; cdr3_aa: CASSLRVGTGSEQFF
clone_size: -; j_call: TRBJ2-1; d_call: -; v_call: TRBV11-2; cdr3_nt: TGTGCCAGCAGCCGGACCAGCAGGGGACTCTCCTACAATGAGCAGTTCTTC; cdr3_aa: CASSRTSRGLSYNEQFF
clone_size: many; j_call: TRBJ2-3; d_call: -; v_call: TRBV7-2; cdr3_nt: TGTGCCAGCAGCTTAGTAAAGGGATTTACAGATACGCAGTATTTT; cdr3_aa: CASSLVKGFTDTQYF
clone_size: many; j_call: TRBJ1-2; d_call: -; v_call: TRBV2; cdr3_nt: TGTGCCAGCAGTGTGGGGGCAGCTAACTATGGCTACACCTTC; cdr3_aa: CASSVGAANYGYTF
clone_size: many; j_call: TRBJ1-5; d_call: -; v_call: TRBV6-2/TRBV6-3; cdr3_nt: TGTGCCAGCAGTTACTCTTCATTTCAGCCCCAGCATTTT; cdr3_aa: CASSYSSFQPQHF
clone_size: many; j_call: TRBJ2-7; d_call: -; v_call: TRBV10-3; cdr3_nt: TGTGCCATCAGTGGGGGACAATCCTACGAGCAGTACTTC; cdr3_aa: CAISGGQSYEQYF